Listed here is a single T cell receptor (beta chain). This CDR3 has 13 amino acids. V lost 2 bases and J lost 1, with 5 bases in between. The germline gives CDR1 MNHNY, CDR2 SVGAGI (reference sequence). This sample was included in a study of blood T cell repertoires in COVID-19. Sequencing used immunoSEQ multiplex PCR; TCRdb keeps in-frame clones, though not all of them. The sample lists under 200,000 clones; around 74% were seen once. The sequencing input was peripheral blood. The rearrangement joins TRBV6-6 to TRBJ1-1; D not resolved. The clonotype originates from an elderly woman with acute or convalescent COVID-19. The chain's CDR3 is CASSYQENTEAFF. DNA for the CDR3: TGTGCCAGCAGTTACCAGGAGAACACTGAAGCTTTCTTT.